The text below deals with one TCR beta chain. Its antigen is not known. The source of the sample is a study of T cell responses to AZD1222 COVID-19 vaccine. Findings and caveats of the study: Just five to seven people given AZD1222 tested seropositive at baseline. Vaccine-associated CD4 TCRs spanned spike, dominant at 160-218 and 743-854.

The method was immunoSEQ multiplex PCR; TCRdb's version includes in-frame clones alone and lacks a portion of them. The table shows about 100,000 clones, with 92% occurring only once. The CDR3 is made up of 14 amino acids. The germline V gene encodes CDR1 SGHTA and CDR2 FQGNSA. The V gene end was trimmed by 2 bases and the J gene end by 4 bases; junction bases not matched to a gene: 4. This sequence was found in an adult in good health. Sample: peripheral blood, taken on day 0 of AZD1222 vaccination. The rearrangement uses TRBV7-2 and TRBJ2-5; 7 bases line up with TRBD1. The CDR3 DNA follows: TGTGCCAGCAGCTTACAGGGGGTGAGAGAGACCCAGTACTTC. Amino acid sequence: CASSLQGVRETQYF. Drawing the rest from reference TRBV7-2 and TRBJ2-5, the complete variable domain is GAGVSQSPSNKVTEKGKDVELRCDPISGHTALYWYRQSLGQGLEFLIYFQGNSAPDKSGLPSDRFSAERTGGSVSTLTIQRTQQEDSAVYLCASSLQGVRETQYFGPGTRLLVL.